The 8 T cell receptor beta chains given below trace back to one sample, sequenced in a study of cytomegalovirus exposure and HLA in healthy donors. This PCR relied on a set of 60 Vbeta primers and 13 Jbeta primers. Produced via immunoSEQ multiplex PCR; TCRdb's table is partial and in-frame only. The data show 150,000 to 200,000 clones, under 80% seen once. Sequencing was performed on PBMCs. These TCRs come from a female donor in good health and CMV-seronegative.

This rearrangement joins TRBV30 to TRBJ2-7; TRBD2 matches 7 bases. V dropped 0 bases and J dropped 3; count of bases not matched to a gene: 2. There are 13 residues in the CDR3. Germline V gene data show CDR1 as GTSNPN and CDR2 as SVGIG (reference sequence). The CDR3: CAWSVVAGYEQYF. The DNA of the CDR3 is TGTGCCTGGAGTGTAGTAGCGGGCTACGAGCAGTACTTC.

CDR3 loop: CASSFGRGSNNEKLFF. CDR3 DNA: TGTGCCAGCAGTTTCGGACGGGGTAGCAATAATGAAAAACTGTTTTTT. The chain carries TRBV28 and TRBJ1-4; D is undetermined. V dropped 3 bases and J dropped 4 bases, with 15 bases sitting between them. This CDR3 is built from 16 residues. The V gene's germline CDR1 is MDHEN and CDR2 SYDVKM.

This clone occurred a few times. V is TRBV19 and J is TRBJ2-3; TRBD1 is a possible D gene (6 bases). The V end was cut by 5 bases, the J end by 1 base, with 13 bases between. This CDR3 has 15 amino acids. CDR1 LNHDA and CDR2 SQIVND come from the germline V gene (reference sequence). CDR3 in amino acids: CASSHREGGTDTQYF. CDR3 DNA: TGTGCCAGTAGTCACAGGGAAGGTGGCACAGATACGCAGTATTTT.

This chain uses TRBV19 with TRBJ2-2, with D possibly TRBD2 on 6 matching bases. The ends were cut back, 7 bases at V and 3 bases at J, with 9 bases in the middle. Germline V gene sequence: CDR1 LNHDA, CDR2 SQIVND (reference sequence). This CDR3 is built from 13 residues. CDR3 bases: TGTGCCAGTATTGGGGAGGACACCGGGGAGCTGTTTTTT. This sequence encodes CASIGEDTGELFF.

This clone was recorded only once. The CDR3 nucleotides are TGTGCCAGCAGTGACGGCGGGAGGGGATACGAGCAGTACTTC. Translated: CASSDGGRGYEQYF. This rearrangement joins TRBV6-1 to TRBJ2-7; 9 nucleotides line up with TRBD2. V dropped 3 bases and J dropped 4; count of bases not matched to a gene: 4. Germline values: CDR1 MNHNS, CDR2 SASEGT. The CDR3 spans 14 residues.

The rearrangement joins TRBV13 to TRBJ2-7, with 8 bases lining up with TRBD2. CDR3 length equals 15 residues. The V segment lost 5 bases and the J segment 2 bases; nucleotides outside the gene matches: 8. Germline V CDR1 and CDR2: PRHDT, FYEKMQ (reference sequence). In DNA, the CDR3 is TGTGCCAGCAGCCAACCGGCGGGGGGCCCCTACGAGCAGTACTTC. This encodes CASSQPAGGPYEQYF.

V is TRBV6-1 and J is TRBJ1-5; D call uncertain. In germline, CDR1 is MNHNS, CDR2 SASEGT. The CDR3 is 16 residues long. V gave up 1 base and J gave up 0 bases, with 10 bases separating them. The CDR3 is CASSEGSAYSNQPQHF. The CDR3 DNA sequence: TGTGCCAGCAGTGAAGGCTCAGCGTATAGCAATCAGCCCCAGCATTTT.

The chain employs TRBV30 and TRBJ2-7, with TRBD2 identical over 12 bases. CDR1 and CDR2 from the germline V gene are GTSNPN and SVGIG (reference sequence). The trim removed 3 bases at V and 0 bases at J, leaving 3 bases unmatched. There are 15 residues in the CDR3. CDR3 bases: TGTGCCTGGAGACTGGGACTAGCGGGCTCCTACGAGCAGTACTTC. It is translated as CAWRLGLAGSYEQYF. Supplemented by reference TRBV30 and TRBJ2-7, the full variable domain reads SQTIHQWPATLVQPVGSPLSLECTVEGTSNPNLYWYRQAAGRGLQLLFYSVGIGQISSEVPQNLSASRPQDRQFILSSKKLLLSDSGFYLCAWRLGLAGSYEQYFGPGTRLTVT.